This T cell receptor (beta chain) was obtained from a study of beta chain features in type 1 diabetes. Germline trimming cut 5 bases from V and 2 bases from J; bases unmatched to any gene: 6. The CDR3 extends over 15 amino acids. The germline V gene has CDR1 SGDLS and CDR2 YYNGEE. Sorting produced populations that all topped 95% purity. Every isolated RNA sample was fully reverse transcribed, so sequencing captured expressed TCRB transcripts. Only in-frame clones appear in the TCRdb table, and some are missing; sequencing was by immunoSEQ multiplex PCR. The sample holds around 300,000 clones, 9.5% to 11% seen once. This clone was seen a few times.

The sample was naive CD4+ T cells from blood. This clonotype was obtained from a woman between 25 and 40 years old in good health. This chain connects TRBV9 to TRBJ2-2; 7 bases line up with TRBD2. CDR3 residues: CASRGGTTNTGELFF. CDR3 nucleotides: TGTGCCAGCAGGGGCGGGACTACTAACACCGGGGAGCTGTTTTTT.